Below, 23 T cell receptor beta chains from the same sample are listed, as sequenced in a study of cytomegalovirus exposure and HLA in healthy donors. Clones were read by immunoSEQ multiplex PCR, and TCRdb kept only the in-frame ones, dropping some. The sample records about 120,000 clones, roughly 86% being singletons. Sequencing input: PBMCs. The receptors stem from a man aged 18 to 35 in good health and CMV-seronegative.

There are many counts of this clone. This chain connects TRBV7-6 to TRBJ2-2; 7 bases are a match to TRBD2. The germline V gene encodes CDR1 SGHVS and CDR2 FNYEAQ. The CDR3 extends over 15 amino acids. Trimming removed 5 bases from V and 7 bases from J; junction bases left unmatched: 10. The CDR3 nucleotides are TGTGCCAGCAGCCTATTGAGCGGGGCGGGCGGGGAGCTGTTTTTT. Its protein product is CASSLLSGAGGELFF.

The chain's CDR3 is CASSPGQGMGTEAFF. The CDR3 DNA is TGCGCCAGCAGCCCCGGACAGGGGATGGGGACTGAAGCTTTCTTT. V is TRBV5-1 and J is TRBJ1-1; 9 bases are shared with TRBD1. The germline V gene encodes CDR1 SGHRS and CDR2 YFSETQ. The V and J ends lost 4 bases and 5 bases, in that order; junction bases with no gene match: 9. This CDR3 spans 15 amino acids.

V and J are TRBV10-3 and TRBJ2-1; TRBD2 is a possible D gene (6 bases). Germline lookup yields CDR1 ENHRY and CDR2 SYGVKD. V was clipped by 3 bases and J by 0 bases, with 9 bases between them. CDR3 size: 15 residues. The CDR3 coding sequence is TGTGCCATCAGTGAACGCGGGAACTCCTACAATGAGCAGTTCTTC. Residues: CAISERGNSYNEQFF.

V is TRBV6-1 and J is TRBJ1-5; D is unresolved. Germline CDR1 MNHNS, CDR2 SASEGT. There are 16 residues in the CDR3. Trimming removed 0 bases from V and 0 bases from J, with 9 bases in between. The CDR3 region is CASSEASAPSNQPQHF. For the CDR3, the DNA is TGTGCCAGCAGTGAAGCCTCCGCGCCTAGCAATCAGCCCCAGCATTTT.

The V gene is TRBV25-1, the J gene TRBJ2-5; maybe TRBD1 (5 bases). Germline CDR1 MGHDK, CDR2 SYGVNS. Trimming removed 3 bases from V and 2 bases from J, with 16 bases in between. This CDR3 contains 16 residues. CDR3 sequence: CASSDPDRKGQETQYF. DNA of the CDR3: TGTGCCAGCAGTGACCCCGACAGAAAGGGGCAAGAGACCCAGTACTTC.

The rearrangement links TRBV5-1 to TRBJ1-3; D is unresolved. Between the trimmed V and J ends, which lost 0 bases and 0 bases, there was a span of 7 bases. Germline-derived CDR1 and CDR2 are SGHRS and YFSETQ. CDR3 length: 15 residues. CDR3 protein: CASSLGGNSGNTIYF. The CDR3, as DNA: TGCGCCAGCAGCTTGGGCGGAAACTCTGGAAACACCATATATTTT.

The chain employs TRBV19 and TRBJ2-7; weak D call: TRBD2 (5 bases). The germline CDR1 and CDR2 sequences are LNHDA and SQIVND (reference sequence). This CDR3 contains 13 residues. Trimming cost V 6 bases and J 5 bases, with 14 bases left between them. CDR3 in DNA: TGTGCCAGTAGCCCGGGAAATATGAACGAGCAGTACTTC. This encodes CASSPGNMNEQYF.

The V call is TRBV19, the J call TRBJ2-5, with TRBD2 identical over 10 bases. Per the germline V gene, CDR1 is LNHDA and CDR2 is SQIVND (reference sequence). V was pared by 5 bases and J by 2 bases, with 8 bases of the junction left unmatched. The CDR3 loop spans 16 amino acids. The CDR3 reads CASSQLAGGPQETQYF. CDR3 nucleotide sequence: TGTGCCAGTAGTCAATTAGCGGGGGGTCCTCAAGAGACCCAGTACTTC.

V and J are TRBV7-9 and TRBJ2-5, with D perhaps TRBD1 (5 bases). Germline V gene sequence: CDR1 SEHNR, CDR2 FQNEAQ (reference sequence). Trimming removed 3 bases at V and 2 bases at J, with 13 bases between. The CDR3 extends over 15 amino acids. The CDR3 is CASSLVPGSQETQYF. The CDR3 DNA reads TGTGCCAGCAGCTTGGTACCAGGGTCGCAAGAGACCCAGTACTTC.

J is TRBJ2-7 and V is TRBV5-1; 10 nucleotides align to TRBD1. The CDR3 sequence is 16 residues long. CDR1 is SGHRS, CDR2 YFSETQ, per germline. V lost 2 bases to trimming and J lost 4 bases; unmatched junction nucleotides: 9. The CDR3 spells CASSLHGTGARYEQYF. DNA for the CDR3: TGCGCCAGCAGCTTACACGGGACAGGGGCGCGGTACGAGCAGTACTTC. Supplemented by reference TRBV5-1 and TRBJ2-7, the full variable domain reads KAGVTQTPRYLIKTRGQQVTLSCSPISGHRSVSWYQQTPGQGLQFLFEYFSETQRNKGNFPGRFSGRQFSNSRSEMNVSTLELGDSALYLCASSLHGTGARYEQYFGPGTRLTVT.

The rearrangement uses TRBV7-8 and TRBJ2-7; D not resolved. V gave up 5 bases and J gave up 7 bases, with 12 bases separating them. The CDR3 has 12 amino acids. Looked up from germline, CDR1 is SGHVS and CDR2 is FQNEAQ. The CDR3 nucleotides read TGTGCCAGCAGCCACCGGGTTTCGGAGCAGTACTTC. This codes for CASSHRVSEQYF.

The rearrangement joins TRBV6-1 to TRBJ2-7, with 9 bases lining up with TRBD1. CDR3 length: 15 residues. J gave up 5 bases and V 4 bases, and 9 bases lay outside the gene matches. The V gene's germline CDR1 is MNHNS and CDR2 SASEGT. CDR3 DNA sequence: TGTGCCAGCAGTGTTGTCGGACAGGGGTTGGACGAGCAGTACTTC. Protein product: CASSVVGQGLDEQYF.

V and J are TRBV19 and TRBJ2-6; D unresolved. Germline assignment: CDR1 LNHDA and CDR2 SQIVND (reference sequence). This CDR3 comprises 15 residues. V lost 5 bases, J lost 0 bases, and 8 bases lay in between. The DNA of the CDR3 is TGTGCCAGTAGTCCTGTGTCCTCTGGGGCCAACGTCCTGACTTTC. This gives the protein CASSPVSSGANVLTF.

The V gene is TRBV7-6, the J gene TRBJ2-7; D might be TRBD2 (6 bases). The V gene lost 0 bases and the J gene lost 5 bases, with 14 bases spanning the gap. The CDR3 totals 15 residues. Per the germline V gene, CDR1 is SGHVS and CDR2 is FNYEAQ. CDR3 residues: CASSLAPGVGNEQYF. Written as DNA, the CDR3 is TGTGCCAGCAGCTTAGCGCCGGGAGTAGGCAACGAGCAGTACTTC.

The CDR3 sequence is CASSPRSDTQYF. In nucleotides, the CDR3 is TGTGCCAGCAGCCCTAGGTCTGATACGCAGTATTTT. The chain couples TRBV7-2 to TRBJ2-3, with D hard to call. Trimming took 5 bases from V and 6 from J, leaving 9 bases between them. The length of the CDR3 is 12 residues. CDR1 is SGHTA and CDR2 is FQGNSA in the germline V gene.

The V call is TRBV2, the J call TRBJ1-2; no clear D gene. Trimming removed 6 bases at V and 8 bases at J, with 16 bases between. CDR1 is SNHLY, CDR2 FYNNEI, per germline. This CDR3 is built from 13 residues. CDR3 amino acids: CASRERPPGGYTF. The CDR3, as DNA: TGTGCCAGCAGGGAGAGACCTCCGGGAGGCTACACCTTC.

The chain combines TRBV29-1 with TRBJ1-1, with a possible D match to TRBD1 (5 bases). Deletions cut 6 bases from V and 0 bases from J, with 11 bases between. Germline V CDR1 and CDR2: SQVTM, ANQGSEA. This CDR3 has 13 residues. The CDR3 nucleotides are TGCAGCGTCGAACGGGGGATGAACACTGAAGCTTTCTTT. It encodes CSVERGMNTEAFF.

This chain links TRBV18 with TRBJ1-2, with TRBD1 as a possible D gene (5 bases). V was trimmed by 0 bases and J by 4 bases, leaving 12 bases between them. Per germline, CDR1 KGHSH and CDR2 LQKENI. The CDR3 consists of 15 residues. CDR3 DNA: TGTGCCAGCTCACCACCGGGAGGGGTTCGCTATGGCTACACCTTC. The encoded protein is CASSPPGGVRYGYTF.

This chain joins TRBV30 and TRBJ2-7; 8 bases map to TRBD2. The CDR3 loop spans 14 amino acids. With 2 bases clipped from V and 3 bases from J, the junction kept 6 bases outside the gene matches. The V gene's germline CDR1 is GTSNPN and CDR2 SVGIG (reference sequence). DNA of the CDR3: TGTGCCTGGAGTCGGGGGGGGCAAGGCTACGAGCAGTACTTC. This sequence encodes CAWSRGGQGYEQYF.

J is TRBJ1-2 and V is TRBV15; 8 bases align to TRBD1. Germline V gives CDR1 LNHNV, CDR2 YYDKDF (reference sequence). The junction had 11 bases not matched to a gene; V was cut back by 4 bases and J by 7 bases. The CDR3 sequence is 15 residues long. The CDR3 DNA reads as TGTGCCACCAGCAATAGAGCAGGGGGCCTTTTTGGCTACACCTTC. Encoded protein: CATSNRAGGLFGYTF.

The chain uses TRBV15 and TRBJ2-2; tentatively, D is TRBD1 (6 bases). The germline gives CDR1 LNHNV, CDR2 YYDKDF (reference sequence). Trimming left V 0 bases short and J 6 bases short, with 17 bases between. The length of the CDR3 is 17 residues. CDR3 nucleotides: TGTGCCACCAGCAGAGATTTCGGGGCAGGGGTGGCCGGGGAGCTGTTTTTT. Protein product: CATSRDFGAGVAGELFF. The variable domain in full, with the rest retrieved from reference TRBV15 and TRBJ2-2, is DAMVIQNPRYQVTQFGKPVTLSCSQTLNHNVMYWYQQKSSQAPKLLFHYYDKDFNNEADTPDNFQSRRPNTSFCFLDIRSPGLGDTAMYLCATSRDFGAGVAGELFFGEGSRLTVL.

V usage is TRBV7-9 and J usage is TRBJ2-5; TRBD1 aligns across 10 bases. The CDR3 loop spans 14 amino acids. Per the germline V gene, CDR1 is SEHNR and CDR2 is FQNEAQ (reference sequence). V lost 5 bases and J lost 8; bases outside the gene matches: 8. In nucleotides, the CDR3 is TGTGCCAGCAGCCTCCGGGACAGGGGTAACACCCAGTACTTC. Protein: CASSLRDRGNTQYF.

The chain links TRBV14 to TRBJ1-2; D may be TRBD1 (5 bases). Trimming pared 0 bases from V and 4 bases from J, leaving 12 bases between. Germline V gene lookup returns CDR1 SGHDN and CDR2 FVKESK. This CDR3 has 15 residues. DNA of the CDR3: TGTGCCAGCAGCCAAGAAGGGCAGGGCCCCTATGGCTACACCTTC. Translation gives CASSQEGQGPYGYTF.